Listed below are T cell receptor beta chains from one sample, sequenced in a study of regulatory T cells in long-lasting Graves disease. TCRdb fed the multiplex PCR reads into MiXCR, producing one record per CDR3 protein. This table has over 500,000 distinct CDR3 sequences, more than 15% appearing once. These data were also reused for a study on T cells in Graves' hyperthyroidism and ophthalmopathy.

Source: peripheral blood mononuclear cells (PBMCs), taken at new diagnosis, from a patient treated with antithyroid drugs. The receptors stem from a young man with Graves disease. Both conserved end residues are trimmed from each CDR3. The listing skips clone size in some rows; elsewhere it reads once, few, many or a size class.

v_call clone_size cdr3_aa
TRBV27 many ASSLKAGGWNTEAF
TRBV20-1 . SATPRNRRTDTQY
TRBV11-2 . AGSRFSGRARETQY
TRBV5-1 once ASSPGQLNTGELF
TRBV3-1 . ASSQGEGSYEQY
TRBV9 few ASSVSGTGRGEQY
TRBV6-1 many ASILAGDVTEAF
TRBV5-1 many ASSPDTAASYNEQF
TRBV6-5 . ASSPGAPGEGHTQY
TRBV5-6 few ASSFRTAQETQY
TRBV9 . ASSVSSAGYEQY
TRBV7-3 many ASSQAGKRGGYT
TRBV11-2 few ASSLIISSGNTIY
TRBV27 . ASSLGQGALVSYNEQF
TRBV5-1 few ASGMGMGTLSTDTQY
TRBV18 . ASSPGGNEAF
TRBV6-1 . ASSETGQGMSYEQY
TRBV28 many ASSFQLYEQY
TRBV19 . ASTTNIYNEQF
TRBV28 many ASTNLASSSYEQY
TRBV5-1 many ASSWETGVLIQNGYT
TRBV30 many AWRTGYEQY
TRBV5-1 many ASSLDTQETQY
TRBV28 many ASSTPGGLTDTQY
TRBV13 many ASSSASGRTDTQY
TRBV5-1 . ASSARQGVIGETQY
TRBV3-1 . ASSQERTGLDSPLH
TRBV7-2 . ASSLYGLPSGANVLT
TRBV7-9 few ASSDTAGGPQTQY
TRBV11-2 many ASSPGTGGGGTQY
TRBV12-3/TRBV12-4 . ASSLAASANYGYT
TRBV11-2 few ASSLAGGGGLYEQY
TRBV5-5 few ASSLLGQGIFVNTEAF
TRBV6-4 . ASSYSPDAPYEQY
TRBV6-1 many ASSADREVSEAF
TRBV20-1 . SAGGYERGWSSYNEQF
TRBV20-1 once SARDSTSGRYEQY
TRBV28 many ASSYSVGGSDTEAF
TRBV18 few ASSPQGGNNQPQH
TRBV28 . ASSLGADSGANVLT
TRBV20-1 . SFRPPQENQPQH
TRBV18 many ASSDFTGPINIQY